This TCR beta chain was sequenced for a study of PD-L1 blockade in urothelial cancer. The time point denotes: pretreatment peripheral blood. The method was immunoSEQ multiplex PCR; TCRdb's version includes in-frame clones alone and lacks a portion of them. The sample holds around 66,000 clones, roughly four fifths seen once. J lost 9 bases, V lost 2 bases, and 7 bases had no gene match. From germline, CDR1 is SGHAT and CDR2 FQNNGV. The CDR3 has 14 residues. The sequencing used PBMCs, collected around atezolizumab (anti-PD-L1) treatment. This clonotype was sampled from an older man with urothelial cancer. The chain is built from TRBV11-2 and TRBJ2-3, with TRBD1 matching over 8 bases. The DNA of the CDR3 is TGTGCCAGCAGCTTACTGAAGGACAGGGTGACGCAGTATTTT. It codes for CASSLLKDRVTQYF.